Detailed here is one T cell receptor beta chain. Its antigen is currently unknown. Other DNA sequences from this sample encode an identical CDR3 as well. The method was immunoSEQ multiplex PCR; TCRdb's version includes in-frame clones alone and lacks a portion of them. The data show about 380,000 clones, with about 97% seen just once and 0.32% held by the top ten. This entry comes from a study of shared clonotypes between healthy human individuals. Findings and caveats of the study: When naive CD4 clonotypes were compared across a few donors, roughly 4.9% were shared. Among the subsets, naive ones generally showed larger estimated richness than memory ones. Donors were few, which limited the genetic and exposure-history diversity represented.

The length of the CDR3 is 15 residues. CDR1 is MDHEN and CDR2 is SYDVKM in the germline V gene. V dropped 5 bases and J dropped 1; count of bases not matched to a gene: 3. This sequence was found in a man aged 30 to 45 in good health. Sequencing was performed on memory CD8+ T cells sorted from blood. Subset denoted: CD45RO+ cells pooled with CCR7-negative TemRA cells. The chain uses TRBV28 and TRBJ2-1; 9 bases are a match to TRBD2. The CDR3 reads CASSLLAGSYNEQFF. The CDR3 DNA sequence: TGTGCCAGCAGTCTCCTAGCGGGGTCCTACAATGAGCAGTTCTTC.